This T cell receptor beta chain was found in a study of cytomegalovirus exposure and HLA in healthy donors. This clone has a handful of counts. Its antigen is unidentified. Looked up from germline, CDR1 is SGHDN and CDR2 is FVKESK. The ends lost 3 bases at V and 4 bases at J; junction bases unmatched: 9. The length of the CDR3 is 16 residues. PCR used 60 Vbeta primers and 13 Jbeta primers. Clones were sequenced by immunoSEQ multiplex PCR, and TCRdb holds only the in-frame ones, with some missing. The table lists 150,000 or so clones, around 77% of them singletons. Regarding the study as a whole: Within the data, a cluster of highly shared sequence variants was likely a sequencing artifact.

The chain joins TRBV14 to TRBJ2-3; TRBD2 matches 8 bases. The sequenced sample was PBMCs. This receptor was taken from a woman in her forties or fifties in good health and CMV-seropositive. Here the CDR3 reads CASSQRGAVGADTQYF. The CDR3 bases are TGTGCCAGCAGCCAGCGGGGGGCCGTCGGGGCAGATACGCAGTATTTT.